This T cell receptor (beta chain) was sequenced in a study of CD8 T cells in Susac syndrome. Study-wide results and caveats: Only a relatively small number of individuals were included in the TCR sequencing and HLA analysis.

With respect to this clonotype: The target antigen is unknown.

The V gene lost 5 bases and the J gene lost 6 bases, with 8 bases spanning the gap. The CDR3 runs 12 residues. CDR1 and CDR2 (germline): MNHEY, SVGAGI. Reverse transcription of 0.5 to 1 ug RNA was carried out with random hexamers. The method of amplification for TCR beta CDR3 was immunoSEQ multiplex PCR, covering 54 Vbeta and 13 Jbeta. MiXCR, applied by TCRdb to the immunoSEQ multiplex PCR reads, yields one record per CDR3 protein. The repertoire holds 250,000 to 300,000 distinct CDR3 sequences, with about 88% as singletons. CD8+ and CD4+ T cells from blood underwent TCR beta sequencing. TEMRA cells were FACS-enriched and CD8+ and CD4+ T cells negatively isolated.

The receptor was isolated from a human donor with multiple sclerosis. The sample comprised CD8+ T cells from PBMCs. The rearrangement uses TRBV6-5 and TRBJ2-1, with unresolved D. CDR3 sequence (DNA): TGTGCCAGCAGTACCGACCCCAATGAGCAGTTCTTC. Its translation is CASSTDPNEQFF.